The 22 T cell receptor beta chains below were found in one sample sequenced in a study of TIL therapy for anti-PD-1-resistant metastatic lung cancer. As for time point: pre-treatment sample, taken before nivolumab and TIL therapy. Tumor tissue came from excised metastases, mostly pleural nodules or supraclavicular lymph nodes. This was the immunoSEQ v3 assay. Assay used: immunoSEQ multiplex PCR; TCRdb lists only in-frame clones, some missing. The sample carries 45,000 to 60,000 clones, roughly 70% recorded once. The material sequenced was tumor tissue, taken at baseline. Every receptor here comes from a person between 25 and 79 years old with non-small cell lung cancer.

This clone was detected a few times. The rearrangement links TRBV6-5 to TRBJ2-5, with TRBD2 matching over 8 bases. The junction had 8 bases not matched to a gene; V was cut back by 4 bases and J by 4 bases. This CDR3 is built from 15 residues. In germline, CDR1 is MNHEY, CDR2 SVGAGI. CDR3 nucleotide sequence: TGTGCCAGCAGTTCCGGTGGGCTAGCGGGAGAGACCCAGTACTTC. Its protein product is CASSSGGLAGETQYF.

This clone appeared a few times. The CDR3 sequence is CASSTLSGTGGNQPQHF. The DNA of the CDR3 is TGTGCCAGTAGTACCCTCTCCGGGACAGGGGGCAATCAGCCCCAGCATTTT. The chain combines TRBV19 with TRBJ1-5; 10 bases are shared with TRBD1. The CDR3 loop spans 17 amino acids. J lost 2 bases, V lost 4 bases, and 8 bases had no gene match. CDR1 is LNHDA, CDR2 SQIVND, per germline (reference sequence).

The chain couples TRBV6-5 to TRBJ1-2; TRBD1 is a possible D gene (5 bases). The CDR3 contains 14 residues. Germline CDR1 reads MNHEY; CDR2 reads SVGAGI. V was shortened by 5 bases and J by 4 bases, with 14 bases between the two germline ends. The CDR3 loop reads CASSPTGSFYGYTF. The CDR3 nucleotides read TGTGCCAGCAGTCCCACAGGTTCTTTCTATGGCTACACCTTC.

Only a few counts were recorded for this clone. This chain links TRBV28 with TRBJ1-2; no clear D. In germline, CDR1 is MDHEN, CDR2 SYDVKM. Trimming left V 3 bases short and J 7 bases short, with 6 bases between. This CDR3 comprises 11 residues. CDR3 region: CASSLYFGYTF. The CDR3 nucleotides are TGTGCCAGCAGTTTGTACTTTGGCTACACCTTC.

The CDR3 DNA follows: TGCGCCAGCACCGGGACTAGCGGGGGGCGGGAGACCCAGTACTTC. Residues: CASTGTSGGRETQYF. V is TRBV10-2 and J is TRBJ2-5; TRBD2 aligns across 15 bases. There are 15 residues in the CDR3. In germline, CDR1 is WSHSY, CDR2 SAAADI. V was pared by 7 bases and J by 5 bases, with 5 bases of the junction left unmatched.

The V gene is TRBV5-6, the J gene TRBJ2-5, with a possible D match to TRBD1 (6 bases). With 0 bases removed from V and 5 bases from J, the gap between germline ends came to 11 bases. The CDR3 is 14 residues long. The germline CDR1 and CDR2 sequences are SGHDT and YYEEEE. CDR3 nucleotide sequence: TGTGCCAGCAGCTTGGACTATCAGGGGGAGACCCAGTACTTC. Its protein is CASSLDYQGETQYF. The entire variable domain, with the rest obtained from reference TRBV5-6 and TRBJ2-5, is as follows: DAGVTQSPTHLIKTRGQQVTLRCSPKSGHDTVSWYQQALGQGPQFIFQYYEEEERQRGNFPDRFSGHQFPNYSSELNVNALLLGDSALYLCASSLDYQGETQYFGPGTRLLVL.

V is TRBV28 and J is TRBJ1-1, with D possibly being TRBD1 (6 bases). Looked up from germline, CDR1 is MDHEN and CDR2 is SYDVKM. Trimming pared 7 bases from V and 1 base from J, leaving 10 bases between. The CDR3 has 13 residues. CDR3 DNA sequence: TGTGCCAGCACCGCACAGGGGAACACTGAAGCTTTCTTT. It is translated as CASTAQGNTEAFF.

The rearrangement joins TRBV6-5 to TRBJ2-2; D is possibly TRBD2 (5 bases). In germline, CDR1 is MNHEY, CDR2 SVGAGI. The CDR3 sequence is 15 residues long. V gave up 5 bases and J gave up 4 bases, with 14 bases separating them. The chain's CDR3 is CASSRGQVITGELFF. CDR3 nucleotide sequence: TGTGCCAGCAGTCGAGGGCAGGTGATCACCGGGGAGCTGTTTTTT.

V usage is TRBV19 and J usage is TRBJ2-5, with 15 bases fitting TRBD2. The CDR3 runs to 16 residues. V shed 5 bases, J shed 5 bases, and the junction held 6 bases outside the gene matches. The germline V gene encodes CDR1 LNHDA and CDR2 SQIVND (reference sequence). Here the CDR3 reads CASSWTSGGAVETQYF. CDR3 sequence (DNA): TGTGCCAGTAGTTGGACTAGCGGGGGGGCCGTGGAGACCCAGTACTTC.

J is TRBJ2-1 and V is TRBV18, with 13 bases lining up with TRBD2. The CDR3 is made up of 16 amino acids. The V gene's germline CDR1 is KGHSH and CDR2 LQKENI. V shed 4 bases and J 8 bases; nucleotides not matched to a gene: 8. In nucleotides, the CDR3 is TGTGCCAGCTCACGGGGACTAGCGGGGAGGTTGGATGAGCAGTTCTTC. Translation gives CASSRGLAGRLDEQFF.

V usage is TRBV5-6 and J usage is TRBJ1-5; a weak D match, TRBD1 (5 bases). The CDR3 is made up of 14 amino acids. V dropped 0 bases and J dropped 10 bases, with 14 bases sitting between them. Looked up from germline, CDR1 is SGHDT and CDR2 is YYEEEE. CDR3 loop: CASSLGLGQIPQHF. CDR3 nucleotides: TGTGCCAGCAGCTTGGGTCTGGGGCAGATCCCCCAGCATTTT.

This clone appeared a single time. This rearrangement joins TRBV9 to TRBJ2-3, with 8 bases that match TRBD1. CDR1 and CDR2 (germline): SGDLS, YYNGEE. V gave up 0 bases and J gave up 4 bases; unmatched junction bases: 7. This CDR3 is 16 amino acids long. CDR3 in DNA: TGTGCCAGCAGCGTAGTTGCAGGGGGCTCGGCAGATACGCAGTATTTT. This translates into CASSVVAGGSADTQYF. Looking up the rest from reference TRBV9 and TRBJ2-3 gives the full variable domain: DSGVTQTPKHLITATGQRVTLRCSPRSGDLSVYWYQQSLDQGLQFLIQYYNGEERAKGNILERFSAQQFPDLHSELNLSSLELGDSALYFCASSVVAGGSADTQYFGPGTRLTVL.

A word on this clone: A junction end diverges from the germline sequence, so it may reflect a read error. The chain has TRBV20-1 and TRBJ1-2; TRBD1 might be the D (6 bases). Germline CDR1 is DFQATT and CDR2 is SNEGSKA (reference sequence). This CDR3 spans 10 amino acids. The CDR3 DNA reads as TGCAGTGCTGGACAGCTACCAGCGGTTTTC. Its protein product is CSAGQLPAVF.

The rearrangement joins TRBV6-1 to TRBJ1-4; possibly TRBD1 for D (5 bases). Per the germline V gene, CDR1 is MNHNS and CDR2 is SASEGT. The ends were cut back, 6 bases at V and 4 bases at J, with 15 bases in the middle. The CDR3 is 15 residues long. DNA for the CDR3: TGTGCCAGCAGCTTCTTGCAGGGCCGTAATGAAAAACTGTTTTTT. It yields the protein CASSFLQGRNEKLFF.

This chain uses TRBV5-3 with TRBJ2-7; TRBD1 matches at 9 bases. TRBV5-3 is annotated as an ORF whose role is uncertain. This CDR3 region has 14 residues. V gave up 4 bases and J gave up 5 bases; unmatched junction bases: 7. CDR3 loop: CARSLDRGFDEQYF. The CDR3 DNA reads TGTGCCAGAAGCCTGGACAGGGGTTTTGACGAGCAGTACTTC.

This clone came up a few times. V gene TRBV19 combines with J gene TRBJ2-5, with D perhaps TRBD2 (6 bases). The CDR3 is 16 residues long. Trimming pared 3 bases from V and 0 bases from J, leaving 14 bases between. Germline V gene lookup returns CDR1 LNHDA and CDR2 SQIVND (reference sequence). The CDR3 DNA follows: TGTGCCAGTAGTATGCTTGTGGTAGCGGACCAAGAGACCCAGTACTTC. Translated, it gives CASSMLVVADQETQYF.

This chain links TRBV7-2 with TRBJ2-5; either TRBD1 or TRBD2 may supply D (5 bases each). Per germline, CDR1 SGHTA and CDR2 FQGNSA. The ends were cut back, 5 bases at V and 5 bases at J, with 15 bases in the middle. The CDR3 consists of 14 residues. This CDR3 is CASSVNGARETQYF. The CDR3 bases are TGTGCCAGCAGCGTAAACGGGGCTCGGGAGACCCAGTACTTC.

The genes are TRBV12-5 and TRBJ2-1; tentatively, D is TRBD1 or TRBD2 (6 bases each). The germline gives CDR1 LGHNT, CDR2 FRNRAP. The CDR3 is 13 residues long. V dropped 5 bases and J dropped 10 bases, with 15 bases sitting between them. CDR3 sequence: CASGPFGGGEQFF. The CDR3 nucleotides are TGTGCTAGTGGTCCATTCGGGGGCGGGGAGCAGTTCTTC.

The J gene is TRBJ1-2, the V gene TRBV7-2, with D hard to call. Trimming removed 1 base from V and 3 bases from J, with 9 bases in between. Germline V gene lookup returns CDR1 SGHTA and CDR2 FQGNSA. CDR3 length equals 14 residues. The CDR3 region has the DNA TGTGCCAGCAGCTTAGAACCAGAGTACTATGGCTACACCTTC. This codes for CASSLEPEYYGYTF.

The chain uses TRBV5-4 and TRBJ2-7; the match to TRBD1 covers 7 bases. In germline, CDR1 is SGHNT, CDR2 YYREEE (reference sequence). V shed 2 bases, J shed 2 bases, and the junction held 4 bases outside the gene matches. This CDR3 has 14 amino acids. CDR3 coding DNA: TGTGCCAGCAGCTTAATGGGACAGACCTACGAGCAGTACTTC. It encodes CASSLMGQTYEQYF. The full variable domain, rest sourced from reference TRBV5-4 and TRBJ2-7, is ETGVTQSPTHLIKTRGQQVTLRCSSQSGHNTVSWYQQALGQGPQFIFQYYREEENGRGNFPPRFSGLQFPNYSSELNVNALELDDSALYLCASSLMGQTYEQYFGPGTRLTVT.

The chain links TRBV9 to TRBJ1-6; TRBD1 is a possible D gene (6 bases). Trimming left V 4 bases short and J 8 bases short, with 16 bases between. The CDR3 has 15 amino acids. Germline V gives CDR1 SGDLS, CDR2 YYNGEE. DNA for the CDR3: TGTGCCAGCAGCCCTGGGAGGGGGGGGCATTCACCCCTCCACTTT. The encoded protein is CASSPGRGGHSPLHF.

This chain uses TRBV30 with TRBJ2-1; 9 bases line up with TRBD2. The CDR3 totals 12 residues. V was clipped by 3 bases and J by 8 bases; unmatched bases: 2. From germline, CDR1 is GTSNPN and CDR2 SVGIG (reference sequence). The CDR3 is CAWSSGRYEQFF. CDR3 in DNA: TGTGCCTGGAGCAGCGGGAGGTATGAGCAGTTCTTC.